The clone carrying this T cell receptor beta chain has at least ten counts. J lost 5 bases, V lost 4 bases, and 8 bases had no gene match. The CDR3 totals 15 residues. The germline gives CDR1 SGDLS, CDR2 YYNGEE. From the PCR reads, TCRdb re-called clones with MiXCR. The sample contains roughly 25,000 clones, 20% to 25% of which appear only once. The entry originates in a study of metastatic and nonmetastatic thyroid tumors. Thyroid surgery was preceded by no treatment in any patient. The clonotype originates from a male donor with papillary thyroid cancer or a benign thyroid nodule (not recorded which). Some clones in this sample may be carry-over from other donors' samples. The chain joins TRBV9 to TRBJ2-5; TRBD1 matches at 10 bases. The material sequenced was blood. The CDR3 protein is CASSPRTGGYETQYF. CDR3 DNA sequence: TGTGCCAGCAGCCCCCGGACAGGGGGATACGAGACCCAGTACTTC.